The text below deals with one T cell receptor beta chain. Its antigen is not known. Trimming cost V 2 bases and J 1 base, with 14 bases left between them. The CDR3 contains 16 residues. The germline V gene encodes CDR1 MNHEY and CDR2 SMNVEV (reference sequence). The data are from a study of PD-1 blockade in classical Hodgkin lymphoma. Study-wide results and limits: Although disease activity or prior therapy may be involved, causes of the repertoire differences remain undefined. A significant rise in TCR diversity by C4D1 was seen for CD4+ but not CD8+ cells. Diminished baseline TCR diversity has been reported in newly diagnosed patients relative to healthy donors.

Generated by immunoSEQ multiplex PCR, the TCRdb table keeps only in-frame clones and is missing some. Seen here are tens of thousands of clones, about 74% observed once, and the top ten hold 2.4%. Every patient had relapsed following autologous stem cell transplantation, and cohorts differed in brentuximab vedotin exposure. Magnetic negative selection served to purify CD4+ T cells out of PBMCs that had been thawed. V and J are TRBV27 and TRBJ1-1, with D hard to call. The sequence came from a human donor with classical Hodgkin lymphoma. The source material was CD4+ T cells from blood, sampled at baseline. The CDR3 loop reads CASSLAAFIENTEAFF. Here the CDR3 DNA reads TGTGCCAGCAGTTTAGCTGCCTTTATCGAGAACACTGAAGCTTTCTTT.